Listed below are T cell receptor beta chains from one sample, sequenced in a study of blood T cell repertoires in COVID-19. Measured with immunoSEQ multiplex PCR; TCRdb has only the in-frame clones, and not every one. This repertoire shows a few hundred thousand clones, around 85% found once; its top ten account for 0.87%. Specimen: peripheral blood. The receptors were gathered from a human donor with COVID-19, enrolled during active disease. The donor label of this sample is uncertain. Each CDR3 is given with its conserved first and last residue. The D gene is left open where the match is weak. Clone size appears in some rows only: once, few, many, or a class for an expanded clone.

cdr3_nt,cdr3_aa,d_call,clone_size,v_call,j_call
TGTGCCAGCAGCTTAACCGGGACAGCCTCCTACGAGCAGTACTTC,CASSLTGTASYEQYF,TRBD1,once,TRBV5-4,TRBJ2-7
TGTGCCAGTACCGCTTGGGGACAGGGGAGCAATCAGCCCCAGCATTTT,CASTAWGQGSNQPQHF,TRBD1,-,TRBV19,TRBJ1-5
TGTGCCAGCACCGAGCAGGGGTTCGTAGGTCAGCCCCAGCATTTT,CASTEQGFVGQPQHF,-,-,TRBV2,TRBJ1-5
TGTGCCAGCAGCTTAGCCAGCGGTTACACCTACGAGCAGTACTTC,CASSLASGYTYEQYF,-,-,TRBV7-2,TRBJ2-7
TGTGCCAGCAGTTTAGCGGCGCGGACTGAAGCTTTCTTT,CASSLAARTEAFF,-,-,TRBV12-3/TRBV12-4,TRBJ1-1
TGTGCCAGCATCAGGACAGGGGTTTCGTACGAGCAGTACTTC,CASIRTGVSYEQYF,TRBD1,-,TRBV7-8,TRBJ2-7
TGTGCCAGTGGTGGGACAGGGTCACAGCCCCAGCATTTT,CASGGTGSQPQHF,TRBD1,-,TRBV19,TRBJ1-5
TGTGCCAGCAGTTTTCTCTATGGCTACACCTTC,CASSFLYGYTF,-,-,TRBV12-3/TRBV12-4,TRBJ1-2
TGTGCCAGTAGTATAAGGGGGCCGAGGGGACTGGCTTTCTTT,CASSIRGPRGLAFF,TRBD1,-,TRBV19,TRBJ1-1
TGTGCCAGCAGCTTAATGGGACTAGCGGGAGGAGGTCCCTACGAGCAGTACTTC,CASSLMGLAGGGPYEQYF,TRBD2,-,TRBV7-3,TRBJ2-7
TGTGCCAGCAGCGTTAGCTCTTGGAATGAGCAGTTCTTC,CASSVSSWNEQFF,-,-,TRBV9,TRBJ2-1
TGTGCCAGCAAACAGAGGAACACTGAAGCTTTCTTT,CASKQRNTEAFF,-,-,TRBV6-5,TRBJ1-1